These T cell receptor beta chains were read from a single sample in a study of T cells after yellow fever vaccination. A single record per CDR3 protein comes from TCRdb applying MiXCR to the 5' RACE reads. The table shows about 300,000 distinct CDR3 sequences, with 3% to 4.5% occurring only once. The sample consisted of PBMCs, taken 5 days after the yellow fever booster vaccination. These receptors came from a man younger than 35 who received the YFV17D yellow fever vaccine. CDR3s include the opening cysteine and the closing phenylalanine or tryptophan. Each record gives: V gene, J gene, clone size, D gene, CDR3 DNA, CDR3 protein. A D gene is named only where the DNA matches it firmly. Only some rows state a clone size, as once, few, many or a class for expanded clones.

v_gene: TRBV5-6
j_gene: TRBJ2-3
abundance: many
d_gene: -
CDR3nt: TGTGCCAGCAGCTGGGTGGATACGCAGTATTTT
CDR3aa: CASSWVDTQYF

v_gene: TRBV5-1
j_gene: TRBJ2-3
abundance: few
d_gene: -
CDR3nt: TGCGCCAGCAGCCGCGGGGACAGTAGCACAGATACGCAGTATTTT
CDR3aa: CASSRGDSSTDTQYF

v_gene: TRBV7-7
j_gene: TRBJ1-1
abundance: -
d_gene: -
CDR3nt: TGTGCTAGCAGCACCTCCCTGAACACTGAAGCTTTCTTT
CDR3aa: CASSTSLNTEAFF

v_gene: TRBV6-6
j_gene: TRBJ2-1
abundance: few
d_gene: -
CDR3nt: TGTGCCAGCAGTACCAGCGGACGCTCCTACAATGAGCAGTTCTTC
CDR3aa: CASSTSGRSYNEQFF

v_gene: TRBV18
j_gene: TRBJ2-1
abundance: many
d_gene: TRBD2
CDR3nt: TGTGCCAGCTCACCACGACGGCGGGGGGGCATCAATGAGCAGTTCTTC
CDR3aa: CASSPRRRGGINEQFF

v_gene: TRBV20-1
j_gene: TRBJ2-7
abundance: -
d_gene: TRBD1
CDR3nt: TGCAGTGCTAGAGATTGGACAGGGCGCGAGCAGTACTTC
CDR3aa: CSARDWTGREQYF

v_gene: TRBV6-5
j_gene: TRBJ2-6
abundance: few
d_gene: -
CDR3nt: TGTGCCAGCAGTTTAAGACCGGCCTCTGGGGCCAACGTCCTGACTTTC
CDR3aa: CASSLRPASGANVLTF

v_gene: TRBV4-3
j_gene: TRBJ2-3
abundance: -
d_gene: -
CDR3nt: TGCGCCAGCAGCCAACTAGCGCGCACAGATACGCAGTATTTT
CDR3aa: CASSQLARTDTQYF

v_gene: TRBV4-1
j_gene: TRBJ2-2
abundance: -
d_gene: -
CDR3nt: TGCGCCAGCAGCCAACCCCCTCGAGGGGCCGGGGAGCTGTTTTTT
CDR3aa: CASSQPPRGAGELFF

v_gene: TRBV5-1
j_gene: TRBJ2-2
abundance: many
d_gene: TRBD2
CDR3nt: TGCGCCAGCAGGCTAGCGGCTAACACCGGGGAGCTGTTTTTT
CDR3aa: CASRLAANTGELFF

v_gene: TRBV7-3
j_gene: TRBJ2-3
abundance: -
d_gene: -
CDR3nt: TGTGCCAGCACCAAAGGACTCAACACAGATACGCAGTATTTT
CDR3aa: CASTKGLNTDTQYF

v_gene: TRBV12-3/TRBV12-4
j_gene: TRBJ1-6
abundance: few
d_gene: -
CDR3nt: TGTGCCAGCAGTTTAGCGGGGGGGTCCCCTTCACCCCTCCACTTT
CDR3aa: CASSLAGGSPSPLHF

v_gene: TRBV6-1
j_gene: TRBJ2-3
abundance: many
d_gene: -
CDR3nt: TGTGCCAGCACCTCTGGCCCGGGCACAGATACGCAGTATTTT
CDR3aa: CASTSGPGTDTQYF

v_gene: TRBV12-3/TRBV12-4
j_gene: TRBJ2-3
abundance: -
d_gene: -
CDR3nt: TGTGCCAGCAGTTCGTCCGGAGGGCCTCATACGCAGTATTTT
CDR3aa: CASSSSGGPHTQYF

v_gene: TRBV5-8
j_gene: TRBJ1-2
abundance: few
d_gene: -
CDR3nt: TGTGCCAGCAGCCAAGGACAGAGGTCCTATGGCTACACCTTC
CDR3aa: CASSQGQRSYGYTF

v_gene: TRBV6-2/TRBV6-3
j_gene: TRBJ1-1
abundance: few
d_gene: -
CDR3nt: TGTGCCAGCAGTTACGTGGGAGGGAACACTGAAGCTTTCTTT
CDR3aa: CASSYVGGNTEAFF

v_gene: TRBV12-3/TRBV12-4
j_gene: TRBJ1-5
abundance: few
d_gene: TRBD1
CDR3nt: TGTGCCAGCAGTCCTCAGCTAGGGACAGGGACTCAGCCCCAGCATTTT
CDR3aa: CASSPQLGTGTQPQHF

v_gene: TRBV7-2
j_gene: TRBJ2-5
abundance: -
d_gene: -
CDR3nt: TGTGCCAGCACCCCCTCTAGGAACCAAGAGACCCAGTACTTC
CDR3aa: CASTPSRNQETQYF

v_gene: TRBV6-5
j_gene: TRBJ1-5
abundance: -
d_gene: -
CDR3nt: TGTGCCAGCAGTGAGGGGCCGGGTCGCCAGCATTTT
CDR3aa: CASSEGPGRQHF

v_gene: TRBV18
j_gene: TRBJ1-2
abundance: few
d_gene: -
CDR3nt: TGTGCCAGCTCAAGTGATGGGGACTATGGCTACACCTTC
CDR3aa: CASSSDGDYGYTF

v_gene: TRBV6-6
j_gene: TRBJ1-2
abundance: -
d_gene: -
CDR3nt: TGTGCCAGCAGTTACTCGATTTATTGGGACTATGGCTACACCTTC
CDR3aa: CASSYSIYWDYGYTF

v_gene: TRBV7-3
j_gene: TRBJ2-5
abundance: many
d_gene: -
CDR3nt: TGTGCCAGCAGCTTAAGGACGGGAGAGACCCAGTACTTC
CDR3aa: CASSLRTGETQYF

v_gene: TRBV2
j_gene: TRBJ2-3
abundance: -
d_gene: -
CDR3nt: TGTGCCAGCAGTGAGACAGCCCGGACAGATACGCAGTATTTT
CDR3aa: CASSETARTDTQYF

v_gene: TRBV20-1
j_gene: TRBJ2-5
abundance: many
d_gene: TRBD2
CDR3nt: TGCAGTGCTAGAGAGCCAGCTAGCGGGGAGACCCAGTACTTC
CDR3aa: CSAREPASGETQYF

v_gene: TRBV7-2
j_gene: TRBJ2-5
abundance: many
d_gene: -
CDR3nt: TGTGCCAGCAGTTTTACAGGGCCACAAGAGACCCAGTACTTC
CDR3aa: CASSFTGPQETQYF

v_gene: TRBV19
j_gene: TRBJ1-1
abundance: many
d_gene: -
CDR3nt: TGTGCCAGTAGTATTGGGTTGAGCGCCCCGGCCACTGAAGCTTTCTTT
CDR3aa: CASSIGLSAPATEAFF

v_gene: TRBV12-3/TRBV12-4
j_gene: TRBJ1-1
abundance: many
d_gene: -
CDR3nt: TGTGCCAGCACCCAATTCGAGGGCACTGAAGCTTTCTTT
CDR3aa: CASTQFEGTEAFF

v_gene: TRBV11-2
j_gene: TRBJ2-3
abundance: many
d_gene: TRBD2
CDR3nt: TGTGCCAGCAGCGGCGGACTAGCAACAGATACGCAGTATTTT
CDR3aa: CASSGGLATDTQYF

v_gene: TRBV29-1
j_gene: TRBJ2-2
abundance: -
d_gene: -
CDR3nt: TGCAGCGTTGCCGGACTCCTCACCGGGGAGCTGTTTTTT
CDR3aa: CSVAGLLTGELFF

v_gene: TRBV24-1
j_gene: TRBJ1-5
abundance: -
d_gene: TRBD1
CDR3nt: TGTGCCACCGGGACAGGCTCCGGTCAGCCCCAGCATTTT
CDR3aa: CATGTGSGQPQHF

v_gene: TRBV5-1
j_gene: TRBJ2-3
abundance: many
d_gene: TRBD1
CDR3nt: TGCGCCAGCAGCCGGGACAGGGGGTTTATTGATACGCAGTATTTT
CDR3aa: CASSRDRGFIDTQYF

v_gene: TRBV30
j_gene: TRBJ2-5
abundance: many
d_gene: -
CDR3nt: TGTGCCTGGAGGCCCCCGACTGGAGAGACCCAGTACTTC
CDR3aa: CAWRPPTGETQYF

v_gene: TRBV19
j_gene: TRBJ1-1
abundance: -
d_gene: -
CDR3nt: TGTGCCAGTACGGTTCCAGGGGAGGCGTACACTGAAGCTTTCTTT
CDR3aa: CASTVPGEAYTEAFF

v_gene: TRBV6-6
j_gene: TRBJ2-4
abundance: few
d_gene: -
CDR3nt: TGTGCCAGCCTTGCGGGGGCCAAAAACATTCAGTACTTC
CDR3aa: CASLAGAKNIQYF

v_gene: TRBV6-5
j_gene: TRBJ1-6
abundance: -
d_gene: -
CDR3nt: TGTGCCAGCAGTTACTCACGGCAGAGGAATTCACCCCTCCACTTT
CDR3aa: CASSYSRQRNSPLHF

v_gene: TRBV5-4
j_gene: TRBJ2-7
abundance: many
d_gene: TRBD1
CDR3nt: TGTGCCAGCAGCTTCGGGACAGGATTCGAGCAGTACTTC
CDR3aa: CASSFGTGFEQYF

v_gene: TRBV10-3
j_gene: TRBJ2-3
abundance: many
d_gene: TRBD2
CDR3nt: TGTGCCATCAGCCCCTCTAGCGGGGGAGCAGAAAACACAGATACGCAGTATTTT
CDR3aa: CAISPSSGGAENTDTQYF

v_gene: TRBV20-1
j_gene: TRBJ1-2
abundance: -
d_gene: -
CDR3nt: TGCAGTGCTAGAGGCTTGGAGGACGCCCGCTACACCTTC
CDR3aa: CSARGLEDARYTF

v_gene: TRBV4-2
j_gene: TRBJ1-3
abundance: few
d_gene: -
CDR3nt: TGTGCCAGCAGCCAAGAAGCAGGATCGGCGTCTGGAAACACCATATATTTT
CDR3aa: CASSQEAGSASGNTIYF

v_gene: TRBV5-1
j_gene: TRBJ2-3
abundance: -
d_gene: -
CDR3nt: TGCGCCAGCAGCTTGGTCTACGACACAGATACGCAGTATTTT
CDR3aa: CASSLVYDTDTQYF

v_gene: TRBV6-5
j_gene: TRBJ1-2
abundance: few
d_gene: -
CDR3nt: TGTGCCAGCAGTAACGGGGGGACCTATGGCTACACCTTC
CDR3aa: CASSNGGTYGYTF

v_gene: TRBV7-2
j_gene: TRBJ2-5
abundance: many
d_gene: TRBD1
CDR3nt: TGTGCCAGCAGCTTAGCGGACAGGGGTGGGGGAGAGACCCAGTACTTC
CDR3aa: CASSLADRGGGETQYF

v_gene: TRBV4-3
j_gene: TRBJ2-3
abundance: -
d_gene: -
CDR3nt: TGCGCCAGCAGCCAAGATCCCCTCACAGATACGCAGTATTTT
CDR3aa: CASSQDPLTDTQYF

v_gene: TRBV24-1
j_gene: TRBJ2-6
abundance: many
d_gene: -
CDR3nt: TGTGCCACCAGTGATTCGGCACTCGCCTCCTCTGGGGCCAACGTCCTGACTTTC
CDR3aa: CATSDSALASSGANVLTF

v_gene: TRBV14
j_gene: TRBJ2-1
abundance: many
d_gene: -
CDR3nt: TGTGCCAGCAGCGGGGTCTACAATGAGCAGTTCTTC
CDR3aa: CASSGVYNEQFF